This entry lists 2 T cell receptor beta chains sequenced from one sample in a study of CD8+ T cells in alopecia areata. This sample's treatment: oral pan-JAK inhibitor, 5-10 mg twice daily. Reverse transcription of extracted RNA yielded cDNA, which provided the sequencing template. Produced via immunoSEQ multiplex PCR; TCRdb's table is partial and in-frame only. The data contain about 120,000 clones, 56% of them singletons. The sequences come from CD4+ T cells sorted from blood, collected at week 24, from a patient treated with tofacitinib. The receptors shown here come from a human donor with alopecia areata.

The CDR3 region is CATGGVPYEQYF. The DNA for the CDR3 is TGTGCCACCGGCGGGGTTCCCTACGAGCAGTACTTC. The chain couples TRBV10-3 to TRBJ2-7, with a weak D call TRBD2 (6 bases). CDR3 length: 12 residues. Per germline, CDR1 ENHRY and CDR2 SYGVKD. V gave up 10 bases and J gave up 2 bases, with 12 bases separating them.

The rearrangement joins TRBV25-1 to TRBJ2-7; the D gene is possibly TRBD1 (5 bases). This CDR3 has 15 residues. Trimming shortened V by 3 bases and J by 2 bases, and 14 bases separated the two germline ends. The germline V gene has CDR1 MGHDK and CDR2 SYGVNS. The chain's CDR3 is CASSDPDTFTYEQYF. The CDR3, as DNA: TGTGCCAGCAGTGATCCGGACACCTTTACCTACGAGCAGTACTTC.